This is a list of T cell receptor beta chains from one sample in a study of T cell changes during pregnancy in multiple sclerosis. Sequencing used immunoSEQ multiplex PCR; TCRdb keeps in-frame clones, though not all of them. Of 44,000 or so clones listed, more than 75% are singletons. Material: CD8+ T cells from peripheral blood mononuclear cells, obtained after pregnancy. Receptors originate from a female donor in good health, enrolled as a control in a pregnancy study. Each CDR3 is given with its conserved first and last residue. A D gene is named only where the DNA matches it firmly. Size is stated for part of the rows, as once, few or many counts, or as a class when the clone is expanded.

CDR3 protein | CDR3 DNA | D gene | clone size | J gene | V gene | CDR3 length
CASSFLLTGGYEAFF | TGTGCCAGCAGTTTTCTCCTGACAGGAGGATATGAAGCTTTCTTT | NA | NA | TRBJ1-1 | TRBV28 | 15
CASRPAGRGQAFF | TGTGCCAGCAGGCCCGCCGGGCGGGGGCAAGCTTTCTTT | NA | NA | TRBJ1-1 | TRBV27 | 13
CASSSGTLSQPQHF | TGTGCCAGCAGCTCTGGGACACTTTCTCAGCCCCAGCATTTT | NA | NA | TRBJ1-5 | TRBV7-9 | 14
CASSYAPQWQFF | TGTGCCAGCAGCTACGCCCCCCAGTGGCAGTTCTTC | NA | few | TRBJ2-1 | TRBV11-2 | 12
CASSHDQQGGTGELFF | TGTGCCAGCAGCCACGATCAACAGGGGGGCACCGGGGAGCTGTTTTTT | TRBD1 | NA | TRBJ2-2 | TRBV11-2 | 16
CASSQAPGQGNHEQYF | TGCGCCAGCAGCCAAGCCCCAGGACAGGGCAATCACGAGCAGTACTTC | TRBD1 | NA | TRBJ2-7 | TRBV4-3 | 16
CASSSGQVNSPLHF | TGTGCCAGCAGTTCCGGACAAGTTAATTCACCCCTCCACTTT | NA | NA | TRBJ1-6 | TRBV27 | 14
CASRGGGAATNEKLFF | TGTGCCAGCAGGGGGGGTGGTGCGGCAACTAATGAAAAACTGTTTTTT | NA | NA | TRBJ1-4 | TRBV28 | 16
CASSPLSAFYGYTF | TGTGCCAGCAGCCCTTTGAGTGCGTTCTATGGCTACACCTTC | NA | NA | TRBJ1-2 | TRBV11-2 | 14
CAWTLGGTDTQYF | TGTGCCTGGACCCTAGGTGGGACAGATACGCAGTATTTT | NA | NA | TRBJ2-3 | TRBV30 | 13
CASSYSDLGETQYF | TGTGCCAGCAGTTACTCCGACTTGGGAGAGACCCAGTACTTC | NA | NA | TRBJ2-5 | TRBV6-6 | 14
CASSLELAGVYNEQFF | TGTGCCAGCAGCTTGGAGCTAGCGGGGGTCTACAATGAGCAGTTCTTC | TRBD2 | NA | TRBJ2-1 | TRBV5-6 | 16
CASSQSRGSGNTIYF | TGCGCCAGCAGCCAATCCCGAGGCTCTGGAAACACCATATATTTT | NA | NA | TRBJ1-3 | TRBV4-3 | 15
CASSSGLANEQFF | TGTGCCAGCAGCTCTGGACTAGCCAATGAGCAGTTCTTC | TRBD2 | NA | TRBJ2-1 | TRBV7-9 | 13
CASSQDYPGQGYGYTF | TGTGCCAGCAGCCAAGATTACCCAGGACAGGGGTATGGCTACACCTTC | TRBD1 | few | TRBJ1-2 | TRBV4-2 | 16
CASWGGELYEQYF | TGTGCCAGCTGGGGAGGGGAACTCTACGAGCAGTACTTC | TRBD2 | NA | TRBJ2-7 | TRBV28 | 13
CASSYEPGATYEQYF | TGTGCCAGCAGTTACGAGCCAGGGGCCACCTACGAGCAGTACTTC | NA | NA | TRBJ2-7 | TRBV6-6 | 15
CASSLESLQGAEQYF | TGCGCCAGCAGCTTGGAATCTCTGCAGGGGGCCGAGCAGTACTTC | TRBD1 | NA | TRBJ2-7 | TRBV5-1 | 15
CASSHRVRGETQYF | TGTGCCAGCAGTCACAGGGTACGAGGAGAGACCCAGTACTTC | NA | NA | TRBJ2-5 | TRBV28 | 14
CASSPDRGQTGELFF | TGCGCCAGCAGCCCCGACAGGGGACAGACCGGGGAGCTGTTTTTT | TRBD1 | NA | TRBJ2-2 | TRBV4-3 | 15
CASSHVRVRDTGELFF | TGTGCCAGCTCACACGTGAGGGTACGGGACACCGGGGAGCTGTTTTTT | NA | NA | TRBJ2-2 | TRBV18 | 16
CASSPSLPHEQYF | TGCGCCAGCAGCCCCTCTCTTCCCCACGAGCAGTACTTC | NA | once | TRBJ2-7 | TRBV4-3 | 13
CASSQDSNTEAFF | TGTGCCAGCAGCCAGGATTCGAACACTGAAGCTTTCTTT | NA | NA | TRBJ1-1 | TRBV13 | 13
CASSPGTTTDTQYF | TGCGCCAGCAGCCCCGGGACTACCACAGATACGCAGTATTTT | TRBD2 | NA | TRBJ2-3 | TRBV4-1 | 14
CASSLTSGGLSSYNEQFF | TGTGCCAGCAGCCTGACTAGCGGGGGCCTCAGCTCCTACAATGAGCAGTTCTTC | TRBD2 | NA | TRBJ2-1 | TRBV4-2 | 18
CAIGRDSRAEAFF | TGTGCCATCGGTCGGGACAGTCGGGCTGAAGCTTTCTTT | TRBD1 | NA | TRBJ1-1 | TRBV10-3 | 13
CSVGGTGEAFF | TGCAGCGTTGGGGGGACAGGGGAAGCTTTCTTT | TRBD1 | few | TRBJ1-1 | TRBV29-1 | 11
CASSEYLAGGRTDTQYF | TGTGCCAGCAGTGAATACCTAGCGGGGGGGCGGACAGATACGCAGTATTTT | TRBD2 | NA | TRBJ2-3 | TRBV6-1 | 17
CASSVPRGLAKNIQYF | TGTGCCAGTAGTGTGCCCAGGGGGTTAGCCAAAAACATTCAGTACTTC | TRBD1 | NA | TRBJ2-4 | TRBV19 | 16
CASSERDRGAEDEQFF | TGTGCCAGCAGTGAAAGAGATCGGGGGGCGGAGGATGAGCAGTTCTTC | NA | few | TRBJ2-1 | TRBV6-1 | 16
CASSPLGSGGSYNEQFF | TGTGCCAGCAGTCCTCTGGGTAGCGGGGGGTCATACAATGAGCAGTTCTTC | TRBD2 | NA | TRBJ2-1 | TRBV27 | 17
CASSDKSRNTGELFF | TGTGCCAGCAGCGACAAATCTCGGAACACCGGGGAGCTGTTTTTT | NA | NA | TRBJ2-2 | TRBV9 | 15
CASSPPGVGGGTDTQYF | TGTGCCAGCAGCCCCCCGGGGGTCGGGGGGGGCACAGATACGCAGTATTTT | TRBD2 | NA | TRBJ2-3 | TRBV7-2 | 17